This T cell receptor (beta chain) originates from a study of cytomegalovirus exposure and HLA in healthy donors. Overall study: The early release's HLA-typed donors yielded some 85 million unique TCRs.

The PCR made use of 60 Vbeta and 13 Jbeta primers. Some clones are missing from TCRdb's copy, which holds only in-frame ones; the method was immunoSEQ multiplex PCR. The sample carries 150,000 to 200,000 clones, roughly 84% recorded once. CDR1 and CDR2 from the germline V gene are KGHSH and LQKENI. CDR3 length: 12 residues. The V segment lost 5 bases and the J segment 12 bases; nucleotides outside the gene matches: 5. A note on this clone: Its antigen remains unidentified.

Study findings and constraints: Prediction of most subjects' HLA-A and HLA-B alleles by TCR beta sequences was reportedly accurate. A few of the chains that were CMV-associated were confirmed in vitro to be specific for CMV antigens.

Sequenced material: PBMCs. The sequence was obtained from a boy younger than 18 in good health and CMV-seronegative. The V and J genes are TRBV18 and TRBJ1-4; 8 nucleotides align to TRBD1. DNA of the CDR3: TGTGCCAGCTCAACCTTGGGACAGGAACTGTTTTTT. This encodes CASSTLGQELFF.